This T cell receptor beta chain was observed in a study of T cells in Graves' hyperthyroidism and ophthalmopathy. Amplified TCR beta CDR3 regions came from RNA transcripts. The HTBI primer set served for first-round RT-PCR of the TCR CDR3. MiXCR was run by TCRdb on the multiplex PCR reads, yielding one entry per CDR3 protein. Among 130,000 to 150,000 distinct CDR3 sequences listed, approximately 24% were seen once. Trimming pared 6 bases from V and 9 bases from J, leaving 18 bases between. Per the germline V gene, CDR1 is DFQATT and CDR2 is SNEGSKA (reference sequence). The CDR3 has 13 residues. The sample holds many counts of this clonotype.

V usage is TRBV20-1 and J usage is TRBJ2-1, with D maybe TRBD2 (6 bases). This sequence originates from a woman in her forties or fifties with Graves' hyperthyroidism that later progressed to Graves' ophthalmopathy. Sequencing was performed on blood. CDR3 nucleotide sequence: TGCAGTGCCCGGAGGGCCACGAAGGGTGAGCAGTTCTTC. Protein: CSARRATKGEQFF.